This T cell receptor beta chain originates from a study of cytomegalovirus exposure and HLA in healthy donors. This clone was picked up one time. The germline CDR1 and CDR2 sequences are ENHRY and SYGVKD. V dropped 2 bases and J dropped 3; count of bases not matched to a gene: 6. The CDR3 is 16 residues long. The assay was immunoSEQ multiplex PCR, and TCRdb's table has in-frame clones only and misses some. The table includes 200,000 or so clones, about 79% detected once. V is TRBV10-3 and J is TRBJ2-7; 11 bases align to TRBD1. Sequenced input: PBMCs. The source of this sequence is a woman in her thirties in good health and CMV-seropositive. The chain's CDR3 is CAISEVAGTGGYEQYF. CDR3 DNA: TGTGCCATCAGTGAGGTCGCCGGGACAGGGGGCTACGAGCAGTACTTC.